These T cell receptor beta chains were read from a single sample in a study of blood T cells in healthy people across ages. TCRdb redid the calling of the 5' RACE reads with MiXCR, one entry per CDR3 protein. The sample consists of approximately 1.5 million distinct CDR3 sequences, roughly two fifths of them appearing once. Sequenced input: blood. These receptors all come from a woman aged 18-29 years in good health. The CDR3 runs from the conserved cysteine through the conserved F or W. D genes are given only for firm matches. For some rows the clone size is stated as once, few or many, or as a class when expanded; others skip it.

abundance	d_gene	v_gene	j_gene	CDR3aa	CDR3nt
few	.	TRBV4-3	TRBJ2-3	CASSQDAIRTQDTQYF	TGCGCCAGCAGCCAAGATGCCATTAGGACGCAAGATACGCAGTATTTT
few	.	TRBV4-3	TRBJ1-2	CASSQALGYGYTF	TGCGCCAGCAGCCAAGCTTTGGGGTATGGCTACACCTTC
.	.	TRBV20-1	TRBJ1-1	CSAPRASTEAFF	TGCAGTGCCCCCAGGGCGAGCACTGAAGCTTTCTTT
.	.	TRBV4-3	TRBJ1-4	CASSQDLGRHEKLFF	TGCGCCAGCAGCCAAGATCTAGGGCGCCATGAAAAACTGTTTTTT
few	.	TRBV9	TRBJ2-1	CASSGSGYNEQFF	TGTGCCAGCAGCGGGTCGGGCTACAATGAGCAGTTCTTC
.	TRBD1	TRBV6-5	TRBJ1-4	CASSRQGQNEKLFF	TGTGCCAGCAGTAGACAGGGCCAGAACGAAAAACTGTTTTTT
once	.	TRBV30	TRBJ1-3	CAWASGSGNTIYF	TGTGCCTGGGCAAGCGGCTCTGGAAACACCATATATTTT
.	TRBD2	TRBV10-3	TRBJ2-3	CATRTSGRTDTQYF	TGTGCCACCCGGACTAGCGGGAGGACAGATACGCAGTATTTT
.	.	TRBV10-2	TRBJ2-5	CASSEGGAEQYF	TGCGCCAGCAGTGAGGGGGGAGCTGAGCAGTACTTC
.	.	TRBV28	TRBJ2-3	CASSLIGGLNTDTQYF	TGTGCCAGCAGTTTAATAGGGGGTTTGAACACAGATACGCAGTATTTT
.	.	TRBV7-3	TRBJ2-5	CASSFGSSETQYF	TGTGCCAGCAGCTTTGGGTCTTCTGAGACCCAGTACTTC
few	.	TRBV24-1	TRBJ2-7	CATCGHDPYNEQYF	TGTGCCACCTGTGGACACGACCCCTACAATGAGCAGTACTTC
.	TRBD1	TRBV15	TRBJ1-1	CATRDRGLLNTEAFF	TGTGCCACCAGGGACAGGGGGTTATTGAACACTGAAGCTTTCTTT
few	.	TRBV3-1	TRBJ1-6	CASSQVGATTAPLHF	TGTGCCAGCAGCCAAGTAGGGGCCACTACGGCACCCCTCCACTTT
.	.	TRBV5-1	TRBJ2-3	CASSDTGNPADTQYF	TGCGCCAGCAGCGACACCGGGAACCCGGCAGATACGCAGTATTTT
.	.	TRBV7-2	TRBJ1-2	CASSLDRRGGYGYTF	TGTGCCAGCAGCTTAGACCGCCGGGGAGGATATGGCTACACCTTC
few	.	TRBV6-1	TRBJ1-4	CASSEVLATGNEKLFF	TGTGCCAGCAGTGAAGTTTTAGCCACGGGTAATGAAAAACTGTTTTTT
many	TRBD1	TRBV2	TRBJ1-1	CASRDRASRTEAFF	TGTGCCAGCAGGGACAGGGCTTCAAGGACTGAAGCTTTCTTT
.	.	TRBV7-9	TRBJ1-5	CASSLWITGGGSQPQHF	TGTGCCAGCAGCTTATGGATTACGGGCGGGGGGAGTCAGCCCCAGCATTTT
few	TRBD1	TRBV20-1	TRBJ2-3	CSASQGVGRSTDTQYF	TGCAGTGCTAGTCAGGGGGTCGGTCGTAGCACAGATACGCAGTATTTT